The rows below give T cell receptor beta chains drawn from one sample of a study of identical twins. TCRdb reprocessed the 5' RACE reads with MiXCR, giving one entry per CDR3 protein. Of 240,000 or so distinct CDR3 sequences in the sample, about 7% were seen once. The data were also submitted as part of a second study, on yellow fever vaccine responses in identical twins.

Sequencing input: memory (CD45RO+) T cells sorted from blood. The receptors derive from a young woman in good health. Both conserved end residues are part of each CDR3. D genes are given only for firm matches. Size is omitted from some rows. Given values are once, few, many or a class for expanded clones.

j_call | d_call | v_call | clone_size | cdr3_aa | cdr3_nt
TRBJ1-4 | . | TRBV15 | few | CATSEGNLSNEKLFF | TGTGCCACCAGCGAGGGGAACCTCAGTAATGAAAAACTGTTTTTT
TRBJ2-2 | TRBD2 | TRBV12-3/TRBV12-4 | many | CASSKGLATTGELFF | TGTGCCAGCAGTAAGGGACTAGCAACCACCGGGGAGCTGTTTTTT
TRBJ1-1 | . | TRBV12-3/TRBV12-4 | many | CASSTVWAGTEAFF | TGTGCCAGCTCCACAGTCTGGGCGGGTACTGAAGCTTTCTTT
TRBJ1-5 | TRBD1 | TRBV6-1 | once | CASSEFRGQGSNQPQHF | TGTGCCAGCAGTGAATTTAGAGGACAGGGGAGCAATCAGCCCCAGCATTTT
TRBJ2-5 | . | TRBV10-3 | many | CAISEVATSAFGIQYF | TGTGCCATCAGTGAGGTGGCCACCTCGGCGTTCGGGATCCAGTACTTC
TRBJ1-6 | . | TRBV20-1 | . | CSAHEGQNLNSPLHF | TGCAGTGCCCACGAAGGACAGAACCTTAATTCACCCCTCCACTTT
TRBJ2-3 | TRBD2 | TRBV20-1 | . | CSAARLAGSTDTQYF | TGCAGTGCCGCGCGACTAGCGGGGAGCACAGATACGCAGTATTTT
TRBJ2-2 | . | TRBV6-1 | few | CATCYGAGTGELFF | TGTGCCACGTGTTATGGGGCAGGGACCGGGGAGCTGTTTTTT
TRBJ2-2 | . | TRBV2 | . | CASSWRGGTGELFF | TGTGCCAGCAGCTGGAGGGGGGGCACCGGGGAGCTGTTTTTT
TRBJ2-2 | TRBD2 | TRBV6-1 | many | CASIRTSLNTGELFF | TGTGCCAGCATTCGGACTAGTCTGAACACCGGGGAGCTGTTTTTT
TRBJ2-1 | TRBD1 | TRBV28 | few | CASRLMGQGIDEQFF | TGTGCCAGCAGACTCATGGGACAGGGGATCGATGAGCAGTTCTTC
TRBJ2-7 | TRBD2 | TRBV5-1 | . | CASSLGGSGNVYEQYF | TGCGCCAGCAGCTTGGGCGGTAGCGGGAATGTCTACGAGCAGTACTTC
TRBJ2-1 | TRBD2 | TRBV12-5 | . | CASRVAGADEQFF | TGTGCTAGCCGGGTAGCGGGAGCGGATGAGCAGTTCTTC
TRBJ2-3 | TRBD2 | TRBV5-1 | . | CASKRTSGGSTDTQYF | TGCGCCAGCAAAAGGACTAGCGGGGGGAGCACAGATACGCAGTATTTT
TRBJ2-2 | . | TRBV27 | many | CASSSRIAGELFF | TGTGCCAGCAGTTCGCGAATCGCCGGGGAGCTGTTTTTT
TRBJ1-6 | . | TRBV6-1 | . | CASSKQSSAFNSPLHF | TGTGCCAGCAGTAAACAGAGCTCAGCTTTTAATTCACCCCTCCACTTT
TRBJ1-6 | . | TRBV6-1 | many | CASTTQASYNSPLHF | TGTGCCAGCACCACACAGGCCTCCTATAATTCACCCCTCCACTTT
TRBJ2-1 | TRBD2 | TRBV11-2 | few | CASSILAGGVGEQFF | TGTGCCAGCAGCATATTAGCGGGGGGGGTCGGTGAGCAGTTCTTC
TRBJ2-2 | TRBD1 | TRBV18 | few | CASSPPQGANTGELFF | TGTGCCAGCTCACCACCTCAGGGGGCGAACACCGGGGAGCTGTTTTTT
TRBJ2-2 | TRBD2 | TRBV10-3 | . | CATRNLHGTSGDTGELFF | TGTGCCACCCGAAACCTACACGGGACTAGCGGGGACACCGGGGAGCTGTTTTTT
TRBJ1-2 | . | TRBV5-5 | many | CATGAGNYGYTF | TGTGCCACGGGGGCAGGGAACTATGGCTACACCTTC
TRBJ1-2 | TRBD1 | TRBV10-3 | many | CAISESPGQSIYGYTF | TGTGCCATCAGTGAGTCACCGGGACAGTCAATCTATGGCTACACCTTC
TRBJ2-1 | TRBD2 | TRBV7-8 | . | CASSREAGVFEQFF | TGTGCCAGCAGCCGAGAAGCGGGAGTGTTTGAGCAGTTCTTC
TRBJ2-1 | . | TRBV24-1 | many | CATSDPTGNEQFF | TGTGCCACCAGTGACCCTACAGGGAATGAGCAGTTCTTC
TRBJ2-3 | TRBD2 | TRBV6-5 | . | CASSYSPTSGSADTQYF | TGTGCCAGCAGTTACTCCCCGACTAGCGGGAGCGCAGATACGCAGTATTTT
TRBJ2-1 | . | TRBV20-1 | few | CSARDPLPTGWTSNEQFF | TGCAGTGCTAGAGATCCTCTCCCGACAGGCTGGACGAGCAATGAGCAGTTCTTC
TRBJ1-1 | TRBD1 | TRBV7-8 | few | CASSLGTAEAFF | TGTGCCAGCAGCCTTGGGACAGCTGAAGCTTTCTTT
TRBJ1-3 | . | TRBV2 | . | CASSEREGNTIYF | TGTGCCAGCAGTGAACGGGAGGGAAACACCATATATTTT
TRBJ2-3 | TRBD1 | TRBV10-3 | . | CAISGGTGNTDTQYF | TGTGCCATCAGTGGTGGGACAGGGAACACAGATACGCAGTATTTT
TRBJ2-1 | . | TRBV24-1 | many | CATSDLRQGNEQFF | TGTGCCACCAGTGATTTGAGACAAGGCAATGAGCAGTTCTTC
TRBJ2-1 | TRBD2 | TRBV6-1 | many | CASSEVGGSHNEQFF | TGTGCCAGCAGTGAAGTGGGAGGGAGTCACAATGAGCAGTTCTTC
TRBJ2-3 | TRBD2 | TRBV14 | few | CASSHLKGLAGADTQYF | TGTGCCAGCAGCCACTTAAAAGGACTAGCGGGAGCAGATACGCAGTATTTT
TRBJ1-3 | . | TRBV3-1 | many | CASSPLLSGNTIYF | TGTGCCAGCAGCCCGCTCCTCTCTGGAAACACCATATATTTT
TRBJ2-5 | . | TRBV18 | . | CASSPQGRRETQYF | TGTGCCAGCTCACCGCAGGGGCGCAGGGAGACCCAGTACTTC
TRBJ1-1 | . | TRBV11-2 | . | CASSLILGVGTEAFF | TGTGCCAGCAGCTTAATCTTGGGGGTGGGCACTGAAGCTTTCTTT